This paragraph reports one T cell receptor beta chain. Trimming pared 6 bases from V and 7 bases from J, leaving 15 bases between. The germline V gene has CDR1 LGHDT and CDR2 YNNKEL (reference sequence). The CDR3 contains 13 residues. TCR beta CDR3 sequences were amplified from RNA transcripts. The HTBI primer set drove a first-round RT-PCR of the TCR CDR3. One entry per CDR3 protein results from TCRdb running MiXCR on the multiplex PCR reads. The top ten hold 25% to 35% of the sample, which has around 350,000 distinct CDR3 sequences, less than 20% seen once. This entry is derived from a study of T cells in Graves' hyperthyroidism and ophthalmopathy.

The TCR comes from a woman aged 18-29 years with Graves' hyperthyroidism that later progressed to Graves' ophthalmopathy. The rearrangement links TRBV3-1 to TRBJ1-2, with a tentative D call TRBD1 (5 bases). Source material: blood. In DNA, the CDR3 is TGTGCCAGCAGTGCCGGGACGGATTGTGGCTACACCTTC. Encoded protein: CASSAGTDCGYTF. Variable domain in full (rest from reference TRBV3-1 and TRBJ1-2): DTAVSQTPKYLVTQMGNDKSIKCEQNLGHDTMYWYKQDSKKFLKIMFSYNNKELIINETVPNRFSPKSPDKAHLNLHINSLELGDSAVYFCASSAGTDCGYTFGSGTRLTVV.